The 14 T cell receptor beta chains below all came from one sample that was sequenced in a study of T cell changes during pregnancy in multiple sclerosis. Assay used: immunoSEQ multiplex PCR; TCRdb lists only in-frame clones, some missing. There are some 49,000 clones in the sample; around 91% occur only once, and about 5.1% lies in the top ten. Sequencing used peripheral blood, obtained after pregnancy. The receptor set was obtained from a female donor in good health, enrolled as a control in a pregnancy study.

V gene TRBV18 combines with J gene TRBJ2-7; D is unclear. The CDR3 is made up of 12 amino acids. Germline V gene lookup returns CDR1 KGHSH and CDR2 LQKENI. Trimming left V 5 bases short and J 2 bases short, with 7 bases between. The CDR3 here is CASSTGAYEQYF. CDR3 DNA: TGTGCCAGCTCAACGGGTGCCTACGAGCAGTACTTC.

The chain joins TRBV29-1 to TRBJ2-4, with 7 bases aligning to TRBD2. Germline CDR1 SQVTM, CDR2 ANQGSEA. This CDR3 has 15 amino acids. V was clipped by 1 base and J by 0 bases; unmatched bases: 3. In DNA, the CDR3 is TGCAGCGTTGAAGGGGGACTACTAGCCAAAAACATTCAGTACTTC. Translated, it gives CSVEGGLLAKNIQYF. Together with reference TRBV29-1 and TRBJ2-4, the CDR3 gives the full variable domain: SAVISQKPSRDICQRGTSLTIQCQVDSQVTMMFWYRQQPGQSLTLIATANQGSEATYESGFVIDKFPISRPNLTFSTLTVSNMSPEDSSIYLCSVEGGLLAKNIQYFGAGTRLSVL.

The chain recombines TRBV7-2 with TRBJ1-2; 11 bases line up with TRBD1. The J segment lost 13 bases and the V segment lost 1 base, leaving 11 bases of the junction unmatched. CDR1 and CDR2 (germline): SGHTA, FQGNSA. CDR3 length: 15 residues. The chain's CDR3 is CASSLGPGGQGARTF. As DNA, the CDR3 is TGTGCCAGCAGCTTAGGGCCAGGTGGACAGGGGGCTCGCACCTTC. Looking up the rest from reference TRBV7-2 and TRBJ1-2 gives the full variable domain: GAGVSQSPSNKVTEKGKDVELRCDPISGHTALYWYRQSLGQGLEFLIYFQGNSAPDKSGLPSDRFSAERTGGSVSTLTIQRTQQEDSAVYLCASSLGPGGQGARTFGSGTRLTVV.

CDR3 region: CSVDKQGRGSDVEQFF. CDR3 DNA sequence: TGCAGCGTTGATAAACAGGGACGGGGATCTGACGTTGAGCAGTTCTTC. The rearrangement uses TRBV29-1 and TRBJ2-1; D possibly corresponds to TRBD1 (6 bases). The germline V gene has CDR1 SQVTM and CDR2 ANQGSEA. The V and J ends lost 3 bases and 9 bases respectively, with 24 bases between them. The CDR3 covers 16 residues.

V usage is TRBV28 and J usage is TRBJ2-2; 9 nucleotides agree with TRBD1. This CDR3 is 15 amino acids long. The germline V gene has CDR1 MDHEN and CDR2 SYDVKM. V lost 5 bases, J lost 7 bases, and 8 bases stayed unmatched. CDR3 coding DNA: TGTGCCAGCAGTCCGGGGGACAGGGATAGCGGGGAGCTGTTTTTT. Protein: CASSPGDRDSGELFF.

The V gene is TRBV27, the J gene TRBJ2-1; TRBD2 matches 8 bases. V lost 5 bases and J lost 0; bases outside the gene matches: 3. Germline V lookup: CDR1 MNHEY, CDR2 SMNVEV (reference sequence). The CDR3 covers 15 residues. The CDR3 is CASSPAGVSYNEQFF. CDR3 in DNA: TGTGCCAGCAGTCCAGCGGGGGTCTCCTACAATGAGCAGTTCTTC.

This rearrangement joins TRBV25-1 to TRBJ2-5; 10 bases align to TRBD1. J lost 4 bases, V lost 3 bases, and 2 bases had no gene match. Germline CDR1 MGHDK, CDR2 SYGVNS. This CDR3 is 14 amino acids long. This CDR3 reads CASSETGGGETQYF. The CDR3 DNA reads as TGTGCCAGCAGTGAGACAGGGGGCGGAGAGACCCAGTACTTC. The variable domain in full, completed from reference TRBV25-1 and TRBJ2-5, reads EADIYQTPRYLVIGTGKKITLECSQTMGHDKMYWYQQDPGMELHLIHYSYGVNSTEKGDLSSESTVSRIRTEHFPLTLESARPSHTSQYLCASSETGGGETQYFGPGTRLLVL.

The CDR3: CASSEARGRGETQYF. Written as DNA, the CDR3 is TGTGCCAGCAGTGAAGCGAGGGGGCGCGGGGAGACCCAGTACTTC. The rearrangement uses TRBV6-1 and TRBJ2-5; 7 bases fit TRBD1. Germline CDR1 and CDR2: MNHNS and SASEGT. This CDR3 has 15 amino acids. Germline trimming cut 0 bases from V and 5 bases from J; bases unmatched to any gene: 6.

The chain combines TRBV27 with TRBJ2-7, with TRBD1 matching 7 bases. The V gene end was trimmed by 2 bases and the J gene end by 7 bases; junction bases not matched to a gene: 8. The CDR3 consists of 14 residues. Germline CDR1 MNHEY, CDR2 SMNVEV (reference sequence). CDR3 loop: CASSLQGVTGEQYF. The CDR3 DNA is TGTGCCAGCAGTTTACAGGGGGTCACGGGTGAGCAGTACTTC.

The rearrangement links TRBV4-3 to TRBJ2-5; TRBD2 aligns across 10 bases. Germline V gene data show CDR1 as LGHNA and CDR2 as YSLEER. The CDR3 has 16 residues. The junction had 6 bases not matched to a gene; V was cut back by 0 bases and J by 5 bases. The CDR3 is CASSQDDSGGSETQYF. The DNA of the CDR3 is TGCGCCAGCAGCCAAGACGATAGCGGGGGGAGCGAGACCCAGTACTTC.

In its sample, this clone was seen once. The V and J genes are TRBV18 and TRBJ2-7, with 7 bases matching TRBD1. This CDR3 is 15 amino acids long. Germline V lookup: CDR1 KGHSH, CDR2 LQKENI. The junction had 6 bases not matched to a gene; V was cut back by 2 bases and J by 2 bases. CDR3 bases: TGTGCCAGCTCACCAACAGGGGCCAAGACCTACGAGCAGTACTTC. Translated, it gives CASSPTGAKTYEQYF.

This sequence joins TRBV4-2 and TRBJ1-3; TRBD1 might be the D (6 bases). Germline-derived CDR1 and CDR2 are LGHNA and YNFKEQ. The V gene lost 5 bases and the J gene lost 0 bases, with 11 bases spanning the gap. There are 15 residues in the CDR3. DNA of the CDR3: TGTGCCAGCAGCGTCACAGGGAGCTCTGGAAACACCATATATTTT. It translates to CASSVTGSSGNTIYF.

The chain carries TRBV5-6 and TRBJ1-5; TRBD1 is a possible D gene (5 bases). This CDR3 region has 16 residues. V shed 3 bases and J shed 3 bases, with 16 bases lying between them. Germline V CDR1 and CDR2: SGHDT, YYEEEE. Here the CDR3 reads CASSSQGSAYNQPQHF. CDR3 nucleotides: TGTGCCAGCAGCTCTCAGGGTTCTGCCTACAATCAGCCCCAGCATTTT.

The V gene is TRBV6-6, the J gene TRBJ2-2; 10 nucleotides align to TRBD2. From germline, CDR1 is MNHNY and CDR2 SVGAGI (reference sequence). This CDR3 has 15 residues. The junction had 5 bases not matched to a gene; V was cut back by 5 bases and J by 5 bases. CDR3 sequence (DNA): TGTGCCAGCAGTCAAGCGGGAGGGCCTACCGGGGAGCTGTTTTTT. Translated: CASSQAGGPTGELFF.